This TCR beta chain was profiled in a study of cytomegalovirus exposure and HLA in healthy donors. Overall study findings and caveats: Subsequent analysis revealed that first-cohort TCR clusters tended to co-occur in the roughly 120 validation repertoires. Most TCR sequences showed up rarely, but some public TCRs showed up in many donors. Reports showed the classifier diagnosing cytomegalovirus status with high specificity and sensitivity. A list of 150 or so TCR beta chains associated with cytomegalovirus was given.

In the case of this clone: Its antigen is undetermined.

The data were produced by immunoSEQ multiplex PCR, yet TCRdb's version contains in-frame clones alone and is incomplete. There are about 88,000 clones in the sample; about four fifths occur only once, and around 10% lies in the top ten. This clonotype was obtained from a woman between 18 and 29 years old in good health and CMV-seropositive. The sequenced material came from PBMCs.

The CDR3 DNA follows: TGTGCCAGCAGTTTAGGAGGGGCTCGTGGAAACACCATATATTTT. Translating gives CASSLGGARGNTIYF. The genes are TRBV28 and TRBJ1-3, with D tentatively TRBD1 (5 bases). Germline V gives CDR1 MDHEN, CDR2 SYDVKM. Trimming removed 2 bases from V and 3 bases from J, with 11 bases in between. This CDR3 has 15 amino acids.